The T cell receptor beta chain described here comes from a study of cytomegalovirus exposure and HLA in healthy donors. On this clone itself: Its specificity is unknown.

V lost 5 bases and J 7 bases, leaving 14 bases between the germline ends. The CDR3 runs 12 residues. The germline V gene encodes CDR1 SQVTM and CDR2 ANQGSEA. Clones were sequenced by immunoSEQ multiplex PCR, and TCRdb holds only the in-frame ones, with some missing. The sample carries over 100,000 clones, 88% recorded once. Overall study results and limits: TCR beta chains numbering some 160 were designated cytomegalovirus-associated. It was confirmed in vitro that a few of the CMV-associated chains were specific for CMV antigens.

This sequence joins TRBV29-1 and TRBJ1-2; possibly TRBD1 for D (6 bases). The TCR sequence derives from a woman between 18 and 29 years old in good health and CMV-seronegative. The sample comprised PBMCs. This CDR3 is CSVHRVIFGYTF. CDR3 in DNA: TGCAGCGTTCACAGGGTTATTTTTGGCTACACCTTC.